The T cell receptor beta chain under discussion was sequenced for a study of long-term antiretroviral therapy in people with HIV. The germline V gene encodes CDR1 WSHSY and CDR2 SAAADI. The CDR3 sequence is 12 residues long. V gave up 8 bases and J gave up 0 bases, with 2 bases separating them. immunoSEQ v3.0 was run at survey level. Sequencing was performed with immunoSEQ multiplex PCR; in TCRdb, only in-frame clones are kept and a portion is missing. The sample contains 15,000 to 20,000 clones, roughly 80% of which appear only once. This clone came up a few times. There was at least one pre-ART PBMC sample for each donor, plus at least two post-ART PBMC samples.

The receptor was isolated from a woman between 45 and 60 years old with HIV. This material consisted of unsorted PBMCs, taken about 2.4 years before starting antiretroviral therapy. The chain combines TRBV10-2 with TRBJ2-6; D is uncertain. CDR3 nucleotides: TGCGCCAGCTTCTCTGGGGCCAACGTCCTGACTTTC. Residues: CASFSGANVLTF.